The 26 T cell receptor beta chains presented below share a single source sample, sequenced in a study of response to subunit inactivated influenza vaccine. In TCRdb, the RT-PCR reads were re-called with MiXCR into one record per CDR3 protein. Here the sample spans 250,000 to 350,000 distinct CDR3 sequences, around 20% being singletons. The sample here was PBMCs from blood, taken roughly 20 months after vaccination. The source is a man in his fifties or sixties who received an inactivated influenza vaccine.

This clonotype was observed a handful of times. The CDR3 coding sequence is TGCGCCAGCAGCCAAACTACCGCGGGGGTATCACCCCTCCACTTT. Translating it yields CASSQTTAGVSPLHF. V is TRBV4-1 and J is TRBJ1-6, with D perhaps TRBD1 (5 bases). The CDR3 totals 15 residues. Trimming took 2 bases from V and 10 from J, leaving 15 bases between them. CDR1 is MGHRA, CDR2 YSYEKL, per germline.

At least ten counts were recorded for this clonotype. The CDR3 loop reads CASRGQTNQPQHF. CDR3 in DNA: TGTGCCAGCAGGGGACAGACCAATCAGCCCCAGCATTTT. The chain is built from TRBV12-3 or TRBV12-4 and TRBJ1-5, with 7 bases fitting TRBD1. V dropped 6 bases and J dropped 3; count of bases not matched to a gene: 2. The CDR3 has 13 amino acids.

This clonotype was observed at least ten times. V is TRBV6-2 or TRBV6-3 and J is TRBJ1-1, with D hard to call. V lost 2 bases, J lost 1 base, and 5 bases lay in between. CDR1 is MNHEY, CDR2 SVGEGT, per germline. The CDR3 is 13 residues long. CDR3 sequence: CASSYTTNTEAFF. The CDR3 DNA reads as TGTGCCAGCAGTTACACAACGAACACTGAAGCTTTCTTT.

This clonotype came up a few times. The chain joins TRBV10-3 to TRBJ2-2, with D unresolved. Per the germline V gene, CDR1 is ENHRY and CDR2 is SYGVKD. V was trimmed by 3 bases and J by 6 bases, leaving 8 bases between them. The CDR3 has 13 residues. The CDR3 sequence: CAISERLAGELFF. The CDR3 DNA is TGTGCCATCAGTGAAAGGCTAGCCGGGGAGCTGTTTTTT.

This clonotype was counted between two and nine times. The gene calls are TRBV11-1 and TRBJ2-2; 8 positions agree with TRBD1. The V and J ends lost 6 bases and 5 bases, in that order; junction bases with no gene match: 17. The CDR3 covers 18 residues. CDR1 and CDR2 (germline): SGHAT, FQDESV (reference sequence). Here the CDR3 DNA reads TGTGCCAGCAGAAAACCAAGACAGGGGATGGGATCTACCGGGGAGCTGTTTTTT. Translated, it gives CASRKPRQGMGSTGELFF.

This clonotype was recorded once. J is TRBJ2-7 and V is TRBV3-1; D is possibly TRBD1 or TRBD2 (5 bases each). V dropped 1 base and J dropped 2 bases, with 15 bases sitting between them. CDR1 is LGHDT and CDR2 is YNNKEL in the germline V gene (reference sequence). The CDR3 consists of 16 residues. The CDR3 DNA reads as TGTGCCAGCAGCCAAGTCCCAGGGTGGGGGACCTACGAGCAGTACTTC. Its translation is CASSQVPGWGTYEQYF.

The rearrangement uses TRBV10-3 and TRBJ2-1, with 7 bases lining up with TRBD2. Losses at the gene ends were 10 bases for V and 5 bases for J; bases not matched to a gene: 11. The CDR3 consists of 14 residues. CDR1 and CDR2 (germline): ENHRY, SYGVKD. The CDR3 sequence is CATKRGGSNNEQFF. The CDR3 DNA reads as TGTGCCACAAAAAGGGGAGGGAGCAACAATGAGCAGTTCTTC.

This clonotype has more than one count but fewer than ten. V and J are TRBV5-5 and TRBJ2-7, with a weak D call TRBD2 (5 bases). The CDR3 has 15 residues. Germline V gene sequence: CDR1 SGHKS, CDR2 YYEKEE (reference sequence). Trimming removed 2 bases at V and 4 bases at J, with 16 bases between. CDR3 protein: CASSLRDAGYYEQYF. The CDR3 DNA reads as TGTGCCAGCAGCTTACGGGATGCGGGTTATTACGAGCAGTACTTC.

This clonotype was picked up a small number of times. This CDR3 reads CASSTPYSGRSYEQYF. In DNA form, the CDR3 reads TGTGCCAGTAGTACTCCGTATAGCGGGCGCTCCTACGAGCAGTACTTC. The chain is built from TRBV19 and TRBJ2-7; 7 nucleotides line up with TRBD2. CDR1 and CDR2 (germline): LNHDA, SQIVND (reference sequence). This CDR3 is 16 amino acids long. The V gene end was trimmed by 4 bases and the J gene end by 0 bases; junction bases not matched to a gene: 9.

This clonotype was recorded many times. The J gene is TRBJ1-5, the V gene TRBV7-2; unclear D gene. There are 16 residues in the CDR3. V was cut by 5 bases and J by 8 bases, with 22 bases left in between. CDR1 and CDR2 from the germline V gene are SGHTA and FQGNSA. The CDR3 DNA reads TGTGCCAGCAGCCGCGGCCTTTTAGGCTCGAGGGAGCCCCAGCATTTT. Translated: CASSRGLLGSREPQHF.

This sequence joins TRBV7-8 and TRBJ2-2; 7 bases agree with TRBD1. Germline V lookup: CDR1 SGHVS, CDR2 FQNEAQ. This CDR3 spans 14 amino acids. Trimming took 3 bases from V and 7 from J; bases not matched to a gene: 5. In DNA, the CDR3 is TGTGCCAGCAGCTTCAACAGGGGAAGCGGGGAGCTGTTTTTT. This codes for CASSFNRGSGELFF.

This rearrangement joins TRBV27 to TRBJ2-7; 12 bases are a match to TRBD1. The CDR3 loop spans 16 amino acids. Germline values: CDR1 MNHEY, CDR2 SMNVEV (reference sequence). The J segment lost 5 bases and the V segment lost 0 bases, leaving 5 bases of the junction unmatched. This chain's CDR3 is CASSLSRDRGHDEQYF. For the CDR3, the DNA is TGTGCCAGCAGTTTATCGAGGGACAGGGGGCACGACGAGCAGTACTTC.

The chain carries TRBV4-3 and TRBJ2-2; D call uncertain. V shed 1 base and J shed 4 bases, with 10 bases lying between them. CDR3 length: 15 amino acids. Looked up from germline, CDR1 is LGHNA and CDR2 is YSLEER. CDR3 sequence reads: CASSQGRASTGELFF. The CDR3 DNA reads as TGCGCCAGCAGCCAAGGACGGGCGAGCACCGGGGAGCTGTTTTTT.

Ten or more counts support this clonotype. V gene TRBV6-5 combines with J gene TRBJ2-1; 7 bases map to TRBD1. V lost 6 bases and J lost 7; bases outside the gene matches: 9. The germline V gene encodes CDR1 MNHEY and CDR2 SVGAGI. The CDR3 covers 14 residues. CDR3 sequence: CASSPRQGRNEQFF. The CDR3 region has the DNA TGTGCCAGCAGCCCCCGACAGGGACGGAATGAGCAGTTCTTC.

The chain combines TRBV7-8 with TRBJ2-5, with 7 bases lining up with TRBD2. The CDR3 is 15 residues long. CDR1 is SGHVS, CDR2 FQNEAQ, per germline. Losses at the gene ends were 1 base for V and 4 bases for J; bases not matched to a gene: 6. CDR3 DNA sequence: TGTGCCAGCAGCTTAGATCACCCTAGCGGAGAGACCCAGTACTTC. Protein product: CASSLDHPSGETQYF.

This clonotype was counted between two and nine times. The V call is TRBV4-3, the J call TRBJ1-2; weak D call: TRBD1 (5 bases). V lost 3 bases and J 7 bases, leaving 18 bases between the germline ends. The CDR3 has 15 residues. Germline V gives CDR1 LGHNA, CDR2 YSLEER. The CDR3 DNA reads as TGCGCCAGCAGCCATCGGGGGAGGCAGGGCGGTGGCTACACCTTC. Its translation: CASSHRGRQGGGYTF.

This clonotype was seen only a few times. This chain joins TRBV5-1 and TRBJ1-1; D is uncertain. V lost 4 bases, J lost 1 base, and 5 bases lay in between. The germline gives CDR1 SGHRS, CDR2 YFSETQ. The CDR3 is made up of 12 amino acids. DNA for the CDR3: TGCGCCAGCAGCCATACGAACACTGAAGCTTTCTTT. It yields the protein CASSHTNTEAFF.

This clonotype has just a few counts. V is TRBV25-1 and J is TRBJ2-3; D unclear. The CDR3 length is 14 residues. V was clipped by 2 bases and J by 0 bases, with 6 bases between them. CDR1 is MGHDK, CDR2 SYGVNS, per germline. DNA for the CDR3: TGTGCCAGCAGTGAAAGTACTAGCACAGATACGCAGTATTTT. It is translated as CASSESTSTDTQYF.

In its sample, this clonotype was seen a few times. V gene TRBV15 combines with J gene TRBJ1-2; D gene ambiguous. V was trimmed by 0 bases and J by 0 bases, leaving 8 bases between them. CDR3 length: 15 amino acids. Germline V lookup: CDR1 LNHNV, CDR2 YYDKDF (reference sequence). The CDR3 is CATSREASANYGYTF. CDR3 DNA: TGTGCCACCAGCAGAGAGGCCAGCGCTAACTATGGCTACACCTTC.

This clonotype has only a few counts. V gene TRBV7-9 combines with J gene TRBJ2-5; D gene uncertain. Germline lookup yields CDR1 SEHNR and CDR2 FQNEAQ (reference sequence). Trimming left V 3 bases short and J 4 bases short, with 9 bases between. CDR3 length equals 13 residues. CDR3 coding DNA: TGTGCCAGCAGCTTGAGAGAAATAGAGACCCAGTACTTC. Its protein product is CASSLREIETQYF.

The rearrangement links TRBV12-3 or TRBV12-4 to TRBJ1-2; a possible D gene is TRBD1 (6 bases). This CDR3 contains 12 residues. Deletions cut 7 bases from V and 5 bases from J, with 11 bases between. The DNA of the CDR3 is TGTGCCAGCACTACAGGGAAGTATGGCTACACCTTC. Amino acid sequence: CASTTGKYGYTF.

This clonotype was picked up many times. The V gene is TRBV6-5, the J gene TRBJ1-2; D is undetermined. This CDR3 has 12 amino acids. Germline values: CDR1 MNHEY, CDR2 SVGAGI. Trimming pared 2 bases from V and 8 bases from J, leaving 9 bases between. The CDR3 DNA follows: TGTGCCAGCAGTTACGGAGGGTACGGCTACACCTTC. It specifies CASSYGGYGYTF.

The sample holds a few counts of this clonotype. V is TRBV20-1 and J is TRBJ2-5; no definite D call. The CDR3 has 12 residues. Germline assignment: CDR1 DFQATT and CDR2 SNEGSKA (reference sequence). The V and J ends lost 0 bases and 5 bases respectively, with 7 bases between them. Here the CDR3 reads CSARDLAETQYF. The CDR3 coding sequence is TGCAGTGCTAGAGACCTGGCCGAGACCCAGTACTTC.

At least ten counts were recorded for this clonotype. V gene TRBV6-1 combines with J gene TRBJ1-1; 8 nucleotides align to TRBD1. V gave up 7 bases and J gave up 5 bases; unmatched junction bases: 9. The length of the CDR3 is 14 residues. The germline CDR1 and CDR2 sequences are MNHNS and SASEGT. This CDR3 reads CASTERQGWTEAFF. In DNA, the CDR3 is TGTGCCAGCACCGAAAGACAGGGGTGGACTGAAGCTTTCTTT.

The chain has TRBV7-8 and TRBJ2-5; tentative D call: TRBD2 (5 bases). Deletions cut 1 base from V and 1 base from J, with 10 bases between. The CDR3 loop spans 15 amino acids. Germline values: CDR1 SGHVS, CDR2 FQNEAQ. In DNA, the CDR3 is TGTGCCAGCAGCTTAGATTCGGGAAGCCAAGAGACCCAGTACTTC. This sequence encodes CASSLDSGSQETQYF.

The chain uses TRBV10-1 and TRBJ2-7, with 7 nucleotides matching TRBD1. Unmatched junction bases numbered 11, after V lost 5 bases and J lost 7 bases. This CDR3 has 14 amino acids. Germline V gene sequence: CDR1 WNHNN, CDR2 SYGVQD (reference sequence). The CDR3 coding sequence is TGCGCCAGCAGTCGGTCCCGAAACAGGGGTGAGCAGTACTTC. Translating gives CASSRSRNRGEQYF.